This TCR beta chain was observed in a study of blood T cell repertoires in COVID-19 (dated by TCRdb to 2020 to 2022). At the level of the whole study: The collaborator samples originated in the United States, Italy and Spain and spanned the acute and convalescent phases of COVID-19. The material from the prospective study consisted of cDNA or gDNA derived from T cells, B-cell-depleted T cells, or PBMCs. The dataset comprised deeply sampled blood TCRbeta repertoires from subjects exposed to, actively infected with, or recovered from COVID-19. The repertoires were released in a freely available public database intended as a resource for research on the immune response to SARS-CoV-2. The samples were drawn from two sources: the first 160 participants of the ongoing ImmuneRACE study, and some 1,300 subjects contributed by 6 global collaborators. Nearly every sample came with metadata listing a de-identified subject ID, COVID-19 status, age in years and sex. Where available, HLA class I and class II types were obtained from metadata supplied by the sample provider rather than from assay-based typing.

Each collaborating institution followed its own protocols to collect whole blood in K2EDTA tubes. For TCRbeta analysis, collaborator samples were shipped as frozen whole blood, as isolated PBMCs, or as DNA extracted from either sample type. This clone was counted once. There is no known antigen for this receptor. Per-nucleotide qualities are absent, and no much larger clonotype sits a single base away. Study-level results and caveats: The amount of clinical and demographic metadata varied by source and participant and was provided uncurated.

V is pared back by 0 bases and J by 2 bases, with 10 bases lying between the germline termini. The CDR3 holds 15 amino acids from the cysteine to the phenylalanine. The kept DNA is CDR3 alone, 45 bases in frame from the first base. The germline V gene supplies CDR1 LGHNA and CDR2 YSLEER. TCRbeta CDR3 regions were amplified from genomic DNA using the immunoSEQ Assay, a bias-controlled multiplex PCR. Under the source paper's analysis protocol: The number of nucleated cells in each sample was estimated from the amplification of reference gene primers within the assay. Sequence reads were collapsed and filtered to measure the absolute abundance of every unique TCRbeta CDR3 rearrangement. For each sample, productive Simpson clonality was calculated as the square root of Simpson's diversity index over productive rearrangements. TCRdb re-hosts the immuneACCESS table, in-frame sequences only. Its copies lack some clones; in the studies checked, an unresolved V gene accounts for under half of them, and the cause for the rest is not known. That table is the source of V, J and clone size, and D and trimming were worked out from the DNA. This sample comprises roughly 250,000 clones, 70% to 80% of them detected only once. Around 3.2% of the sample is held by the ten biggest clonotypes.

This TCR was sampled from an elderly woman with acute or convalescent COVID-19. The sample taken for sequencing was peripheral blood. The sequence joins TRBV4-3 to TRBJ1-2; confidence is insufficient to name the D gene. The CDR3 region: CASSQDLGTNYGYTF. Read as DNA, the sequence is TGCGCCAGCAGCCAAGATCTGGGCACCAACTATGGCTACACCTTC.